The sequence of this T cell receptor beta chain was determined in a study of Graves' ophthalmopathy and Graves' hyperthyroidism. This clonotype is a singleton in its sample. A read error may produce the germline difference seen at one junction end. CDR3 length: 15 amino acids. Researchers took RNA transcripts and amplified TCR beta CDR3 regions from them. RT-PCR was first run with HTBI primers, then multiplex PCR in a second round. TCRdb fed the multiplex PCR reads into MiXCR, producing one record per CDR3 protein. Among approximately 210,000 distinct CDR3 sequences listed, around a fifth were seen once.

This rearrangement joins TRBV12-3 or TRBV12-4 to TRBJ2-7, with 8 bases identical to TRBD1. The TCR was taken from a woman aged 50 to 60 with Graves' ophthalmopathy. The sample consisted of peripheral blood. The CDR3 protein is CASSLRTGKWDEQCF. In nucleotides, the CDR3 is TGTGCCAGCAGCCTCAGGACAGGGAAGTGGGACGAGCAGTGCTTC.